Below are 15 T cell receptor beta chains sequenced from a single sample in a study of T cells in Graves' hyperthyroidism and ophthalmopathy. Using RNA transcripts as the source, TCR beta CDR3 regions were amplified. Initially, a first-round RT-PCR of the TCR CDR3 employed the HTBI primer set. TCRdb passed the multiplex PCR reads through MiXCR, listing each CDR3 protein once. The sample records roughly 380,000 distinct CDR3 sequences, approximately 15% being singletons. The sequencing input was blood. The receptors originated from a woman aged 60-75 years with Graves' hyperthyroidism.

This clonotype was picked up a small number of times. A read error may produce the germline difference seen at one junction end. V and J are TRBV20-1 and TRBJ2-7; 7 nucleotides agree with TRBD1. The CDR3 loop spans 15 amino acids. CDR1 and CDR2 from the germline V gene are DFQATT and SNEGSKA (reference sequence). CDR3 nucleotides: TGCAGTGCTAGAGATTACAGAGACAGGGCGCGCGAGCAGCACTTC. It codes for CSARDYRDRAREQHF.

This clonotype has ten or more counts. The chain uses TRBV5-4 and TRBJ2-2; 8 bases fit TRBD2. Trimming cost V 1 base and J 7 bases; bases outside gene matches: 3. CDR1 is SGHNT and CDR2 is YYREEE in the germline V gene (reference sequence). CDR3 length: 14 amino acids. The CDR3 region is CASSLRREDGELFF. Here the CDR3 DNA reads TGTGCCAGCAGCTTGAGGCGGGAGGACGGGGAGCTGTTTTTT.

The chain couples TRBV14 to TRBJ1-4; tentative D call: TRBD1 (5 bases). Germline V gene lookup returns CDR1 SGHDN and CDR2 FVKESK. This CDR3 is 15 amino acids long. Trimming cost V 5 bases and J 0 bases, with 10 bases left between them. The CDR3 nucleotides are TGTGCCAGCAGCTCCCCGACAGCAACTAATGAAAAACTGTTTTTT. Translation: CASSSPTATNEKLFF.

This clonotype occurred a few times. The V and J genes are TRBV4-1 and TRBJ2-4; TRBD2 might be the D (6 bases). The germline CDR1 and CDR2 sequences are MGHRA and YSYEKL. V dropped 2 bases and J dropped 6 bases, with 17 bases sitting between them. The CDR3 is 16 amino acids. This CDR3 is CASSQPRRADGNIQYF. Here the CDR3 DNA reads TGCGCCAGCAGCCAACCGAGGAGGGCCGATGGAAACATTCAGTACTTC.

This clonotype was recorded many times. This chain uses TRBV27 with TRBJ2-3, with a tentative D call TRBD2 (6 bases). The V gene lost 2 bases and the J gene lost 6 bases, with 15 bases spanning the gap. The CDR3 extends over 15 amino acids. Germline-derived CDR1 and CDR2 are MNHEY and SMNVEV (reference sequence). In DNA, the CDR3 is TGTGCCAGCAGTTTAATTCCGGGACTTACGGATACGCAGTATTTT. Its protein is CASSLIPGLTDTQYF.

This clonotype was seen ten or more times. The genes are TRBV27 and TRBJ2-7; no clear D. The CDR3 runs to 14 residues. Trimming cost V 5 bases and J 1 base, with 12 bases left between them. Germline CDR1 is MNHEY and CDR2 is SMNVEV (reference sequence). This CDR3 is CASSLRSGSYEQYF. In DNA form, the CDR3 reads TGTGCCAGCAGTCTCCGGAGTGGTTCCTACGAGCAGTACTTC.

This clonotype was seen ten or more times. The CDR3 region is CASSPRALSYNEQFF. The DNA for the CDR3 is TGTGCCAGCAGTCCCCGGGCCCTGTCCTACAATGAGCAGTTCTTC. The V call is TRBV6-1, the J call TRBJ2-1, with D unresolved. Trimming removed 5 bases from V and 1 base from J, with 12 bases in between. Germline loops: CDR1 MNHNS, CDR2 SASEGT. The CDR3 contains 15 residues.

In its sample, this clonotype was seen many times. The CDR3 nucleotides read TGTGCCACCAGTGATTTGTCGAGCGGGACGGACAATGAGCAGTTCTTC. The encoded protein is CATSDLSSGTDNEQFF. The chain joins TRBV24-1 to TRBJ2-1, with TRBD2 identical over 7 bases. From germline, CDR1 is KGHDR and CDR2 SFDVKD. This CDR3 has 16 amino acids. With V trimmed by 0 bases and J by 5 bases, 6 bases remained unmatched.

This clonotype was picked up many times. The chain uses TRBV12-3 or TRBV12-4 and TRBJ1-2; TRBD1 might be the D (5 bases). The CDR3 is made up of 12 amino acids. V dropped 6 bases and J dropped 8 bases, with 13 bases sitting between them. The CDR3 here is CASSDPGNGYTF. The CDR3 DNA reads TGTGCCAGCAGCGATCCAGGGAACGGCTACACCTTC.

This clonotype was recorded at least ten times. V is TRBV6-6 and J is TRBJ1-2; weak D call: TRBD1 (5 bases). The germline V gene has CDR1 MNHNY and CDR2 SVGAGI (reference sequence). The CDR3 is made up of 14 amino acids. Trimming took 0 bases from V and 8 from J, leaving 13 bases between them. The CDR3 sequence: CASSYSHGTAGYTF. Written as DNA, the CDR3 is TGTGCCAGCAGTTACTCGCACGGGACGGCCGGCTACACCTTC.

This clonotype occurred a few times. The V call is TRBV28, the J call TRBJ2-4; 10 nucleotides align to TRBD2. V dropped 6 bases and J dropped 2; count of bases not matched to a gene: 7. CDR1 MDHEN and CDR2 SYDVKM come from the germline V gene. The CDR3 spans 16 residues. This chain's CDR3 is CASSQLAGWPKNIQYF. As DNA, the CDR3 is TGTGCCAGCAGCCAACTAGCGGGATGGCCCAAAAACATTCAGTACTTC.

The chain joins TRBV4-1 to TRBJ2-1, with D unresolved. CDR3 length equals 14 residues. The V gene lost 2 bases and the J gene lost 4 bases, with 9 bases spanning the gap. Germline V gene lookup returns CDR1 MGHRA and CDR2 YSYEKL. The CDR3 here is CASSQPTEYNEQFF. CDR3 nucleotide sequence: TGCGCCAGCAGCCAACCGACGGAATACAATGAGCAGTTCTTC.

V usage is TRBV3-1 and J usage is TRBJ2-3; D uncertain. V gave up 7 bases and J gave up 0 bases, with 11 bases separating them. Looked up from germline, CDR1 is LGHDT and CDR2 is YNNKEL (reference sequence). The CDR3 length is 14 residues. The CDR3 DNA reads TGTGCCAGCATCGAGACGTCTAGCACAGATACGCAGTATTTT. Translation: CASIETSSTDTQYF.

On this clonotype itself: A read error is possible here, since a much larger clone lies one base away. The chain joins TRBV7-8 to TRBJ1-1; D may be TRBD1 (6 bases). The CDR3 is 15 amino acids. Germline V CDR1 and CDR2: SGHVS, FQNEAQ. V was pared by 5 bases and J by 6 bases, with 19 bases between. The CDR3 protein is CASSPTSDRHSEAFF. DNA for the CDR3: TGTGCCAGCAGCCCGACTTCGGACAGACATTCTGAAGCTTTCTTT.

This clonotype was found a few times. The rearrangement joins TRBV25-1 to TRBJ2-7; D not certain. Germline CDR1 and CDR2: MGHDK and SYGVNS. V was pared by 5 bases and J by 2 bases, with 13 bases between. The CDR3 loop spans 14 amino acids. CDR3 region: CASSPPGNPYEQYF. As DNA, the CDR3 is TGTGCCAGCAGTCCCCCAGGCAACCCCTACGAGCAGTACTTC.